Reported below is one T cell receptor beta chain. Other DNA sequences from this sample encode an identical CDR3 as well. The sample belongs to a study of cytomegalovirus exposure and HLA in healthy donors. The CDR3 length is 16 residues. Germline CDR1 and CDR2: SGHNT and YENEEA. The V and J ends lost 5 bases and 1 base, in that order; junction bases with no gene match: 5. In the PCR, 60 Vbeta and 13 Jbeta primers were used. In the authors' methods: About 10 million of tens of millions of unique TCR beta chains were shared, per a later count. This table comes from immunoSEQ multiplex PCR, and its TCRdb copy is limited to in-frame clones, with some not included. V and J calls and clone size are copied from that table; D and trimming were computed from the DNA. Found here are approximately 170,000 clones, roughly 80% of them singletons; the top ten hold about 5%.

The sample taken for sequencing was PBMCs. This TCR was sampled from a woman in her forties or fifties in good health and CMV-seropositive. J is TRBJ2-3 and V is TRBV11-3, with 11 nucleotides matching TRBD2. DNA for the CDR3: TGTGCCAGCAGCCCCGGGACTAGCGGACGCACAGATACGCAGTATTTT. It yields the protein CASSPGTSGRTDTQYF.